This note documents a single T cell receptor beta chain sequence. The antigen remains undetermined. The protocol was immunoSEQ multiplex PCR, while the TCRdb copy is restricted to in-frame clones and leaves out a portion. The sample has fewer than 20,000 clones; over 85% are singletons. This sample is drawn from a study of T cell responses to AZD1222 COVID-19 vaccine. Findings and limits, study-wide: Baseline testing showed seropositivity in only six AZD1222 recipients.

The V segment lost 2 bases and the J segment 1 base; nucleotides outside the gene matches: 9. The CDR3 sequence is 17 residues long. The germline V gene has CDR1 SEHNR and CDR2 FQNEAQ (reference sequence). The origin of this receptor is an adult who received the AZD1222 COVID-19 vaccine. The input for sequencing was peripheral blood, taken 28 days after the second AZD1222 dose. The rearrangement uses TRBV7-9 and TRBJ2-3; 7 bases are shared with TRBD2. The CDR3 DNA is TGTGCCAGCAGCTTAAGCCCCGCTAGCGGCCGCACAGATACGCAGTATTTT. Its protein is CASSLSPASGRTDTQYF. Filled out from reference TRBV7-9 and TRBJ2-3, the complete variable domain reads DTGVSQNPRHKITKRGQNVTFRCDPISEHNRLYWYRQTLGQGPEFLTYFQNEAQLEKSRLLSDRFSAERPKGSFSTLEIQRTEQGDSAMYLCASSLSPASGRTDTQYFGPGTRLTVL.